This T cell receptor beta chain comes out of a study of graft-versus-host responses after intestinal transplantation. Whole-study context: Each recipient received anti-thymocyte globulin induction, then tacrolimus and steroids for about 3 years.

This clone was seen once. This CDR3 is 16 amino acids long. The germline V gene has CDR1 MNHEY and CDR2 SMNVEV (reference sequence). V was pared by 7 bases and J by 3 bases, with 7 bases of the junction left unmatched. Data came from immunoSEQ multiplex PCR; TCRdb stores just in-frame clones and leaves some out. Of about 9,500 clones listed, 88% are singletons. The sequencing here drew on PBMCs, taken 242 days after intestinal transplant. The chain links TRBV27 to TRBJ2-1; 12 bases map to TRBD2. The TCR was taken from a human patient who received an intestinal transplant, so some T cells may come from the graft donor. CDR3 residues: CASKLAGGTLYNEQFF. The CDR3 DNA follows: TGTGCCAGCAAACTAGCGGGAGGTACACTCTACAATGAGCAGTTCTTC.